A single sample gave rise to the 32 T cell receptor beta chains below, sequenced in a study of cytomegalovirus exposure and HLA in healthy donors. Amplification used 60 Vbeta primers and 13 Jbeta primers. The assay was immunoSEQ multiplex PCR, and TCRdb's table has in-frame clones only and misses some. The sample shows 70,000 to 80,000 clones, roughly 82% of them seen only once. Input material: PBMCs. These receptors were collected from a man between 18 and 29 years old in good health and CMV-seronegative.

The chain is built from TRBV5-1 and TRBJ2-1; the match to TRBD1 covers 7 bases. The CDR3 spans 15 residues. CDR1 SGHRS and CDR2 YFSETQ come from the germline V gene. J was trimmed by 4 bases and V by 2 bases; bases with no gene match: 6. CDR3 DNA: TGCGCCAGCAGCTTTTTAACAGGGGAATACAATGAGCAGTTCTTC. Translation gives CASSFLTGEYNEQFF.

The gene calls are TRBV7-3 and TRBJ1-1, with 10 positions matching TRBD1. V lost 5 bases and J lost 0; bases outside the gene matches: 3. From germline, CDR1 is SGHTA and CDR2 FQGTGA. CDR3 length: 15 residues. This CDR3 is CASSQGQGMNTEAFF. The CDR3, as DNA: TGTGCCAGCAGCCAGGGACAGGGGATGAACACTGAAGCTTTCTTT.

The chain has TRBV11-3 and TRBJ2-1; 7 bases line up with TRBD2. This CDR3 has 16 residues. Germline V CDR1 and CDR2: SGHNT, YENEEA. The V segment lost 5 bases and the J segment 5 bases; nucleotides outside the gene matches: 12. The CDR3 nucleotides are TGTGCCAGCAGCCCCCATTTGGGGACTACAGACAATGAGCAGTTCTTC. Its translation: CASSPHLGTTDNEQFF. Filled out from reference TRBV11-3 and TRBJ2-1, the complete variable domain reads EAGVVQSPRYKIIEKKQPVAFWCNPISGHNTLYWYLQNLGQGPELLIRYENEEAVDDSQLPKDRFSAERLKGVDSTLKIQPAELGDSAVYLCASSPHLGTTDNEQFFGPGTRLTVL.

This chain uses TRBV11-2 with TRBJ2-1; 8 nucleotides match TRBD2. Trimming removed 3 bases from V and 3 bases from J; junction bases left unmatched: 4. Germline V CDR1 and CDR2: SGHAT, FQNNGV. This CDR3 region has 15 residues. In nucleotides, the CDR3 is TGTGCCAGCAGCTTTAGCGGGGAGCTCTACAATGAGCAGTTCTTC. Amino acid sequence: CASSFSGELYNEQFF. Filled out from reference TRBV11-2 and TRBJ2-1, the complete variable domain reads EAGVAQSPRYKIIEKRQSVAFWCNPISGHATLYWYQQILGQGPKLLIQFQNNGVVDDSQLPKDRFSAERLKGVDSTLKIQPAKLEDSAVYLCASSFSGELYNEQFFGPGTRLTVL.

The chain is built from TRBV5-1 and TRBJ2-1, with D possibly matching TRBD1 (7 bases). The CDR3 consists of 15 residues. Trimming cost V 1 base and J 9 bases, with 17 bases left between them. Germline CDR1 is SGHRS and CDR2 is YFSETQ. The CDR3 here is CASSLYLQGGGEQFF. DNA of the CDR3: TGCGCCAGCAGCTTGTATTTGCAGGGGGGAGGTGAGCAGTTCTTC.

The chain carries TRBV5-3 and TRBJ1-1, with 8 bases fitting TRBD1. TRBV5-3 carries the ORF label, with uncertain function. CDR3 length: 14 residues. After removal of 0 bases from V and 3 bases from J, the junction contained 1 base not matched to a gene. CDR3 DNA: TGTGCCAGAAGCTTGGAGGGACAGGACACTGAAGCTTTCTTT. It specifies CARSLEGQDTEAFF.

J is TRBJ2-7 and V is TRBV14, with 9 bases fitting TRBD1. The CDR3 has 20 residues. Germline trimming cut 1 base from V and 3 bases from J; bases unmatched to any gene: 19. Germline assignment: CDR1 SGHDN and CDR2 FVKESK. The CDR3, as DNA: TGTGCCAGCAGCCAAGGGATTTTCCGTCGCAGACAGGGGGGGGACTACGAGCAGTACTTC. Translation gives CASSQGIFRRRQGGDYEQYF.

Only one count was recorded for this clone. Here the CDR3 reads CASSLSGSPEQYF. CDR3 coding DNA: TGTGCCAGCAGCTTGTCCGGGTCCCCCGAGCAGTACTTC. V gene TRBV7-3 combines with J gene TRBJ2-7; D is ambiguous. Trimming pared 3 bases from V and 6 bases from J, leaving 12 bases between. Germline V gene lookup returns CDR1 SGHTA and CDR2 FQGTGA. The CDR3 is 13 amino acids. Together with reference TRBV7-3 and TRBJ2-7, the CDR3 gives the full variable domain: GAGVSQTPSNKVTEKGKYVELRCDPISGHTALYWYRQSLGQGPEFLIYFQGTGAADDSGLPNDRFFAVRPEGSVSTLKIQRTERGDSAVYLCASSLSGSPEQYFGPGTRLTVT.

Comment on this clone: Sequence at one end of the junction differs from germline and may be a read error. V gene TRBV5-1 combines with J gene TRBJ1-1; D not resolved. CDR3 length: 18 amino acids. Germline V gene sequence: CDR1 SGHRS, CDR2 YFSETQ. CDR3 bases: TGCGCCATCAGCTTTGGGTCCATTATGCGGCACATGAACACTGAAGCTTTCTTT. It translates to CAISFGSIMRHMNTEAFF.

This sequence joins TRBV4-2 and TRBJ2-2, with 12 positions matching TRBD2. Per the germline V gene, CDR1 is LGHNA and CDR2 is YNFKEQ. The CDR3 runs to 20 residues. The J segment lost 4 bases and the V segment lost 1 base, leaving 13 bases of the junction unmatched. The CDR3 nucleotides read TGTGCCAGCAGCCAAGTCAGGCTAGCGGGAGGGCTTAGGAGCACCGGGGAGCTGTTTTTT. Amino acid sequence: CASSQVRLAGGLRSTGELFF.

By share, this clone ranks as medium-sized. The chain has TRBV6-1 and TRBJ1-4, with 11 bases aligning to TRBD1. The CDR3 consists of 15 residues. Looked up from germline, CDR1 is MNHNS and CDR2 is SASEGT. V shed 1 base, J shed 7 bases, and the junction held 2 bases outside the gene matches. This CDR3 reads CASSEGTGGAEKLFF. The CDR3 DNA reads TGTGCCAGCAGTGAAGGGACAGGGGGCGCTGAAAAACTGTTTTTT.

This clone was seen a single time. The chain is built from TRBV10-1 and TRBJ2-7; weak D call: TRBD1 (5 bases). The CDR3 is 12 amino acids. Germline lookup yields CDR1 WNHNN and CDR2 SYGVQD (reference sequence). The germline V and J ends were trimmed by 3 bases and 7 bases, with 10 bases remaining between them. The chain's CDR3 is CASSEQVGEQYF. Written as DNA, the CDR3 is TGCGCCAGCAGTGAACAGGTGGGAGAGCAGTACTTC.

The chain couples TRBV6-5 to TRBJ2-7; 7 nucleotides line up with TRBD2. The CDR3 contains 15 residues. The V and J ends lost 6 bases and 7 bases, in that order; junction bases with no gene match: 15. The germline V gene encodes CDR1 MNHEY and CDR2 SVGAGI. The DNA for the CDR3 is TGTGCCAGCAGCTTCCTTGGCCAGGGAGGGCGGGAGCAGTACTTC. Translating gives CASSFLGQGGREQYF.

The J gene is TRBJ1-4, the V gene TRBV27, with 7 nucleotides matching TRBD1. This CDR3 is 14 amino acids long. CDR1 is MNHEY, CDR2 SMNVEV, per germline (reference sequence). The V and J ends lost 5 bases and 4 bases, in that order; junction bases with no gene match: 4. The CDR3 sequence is CASSTQGVNEKLFF. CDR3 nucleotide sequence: TGTGCCAGCAGTACCCAGGGGGTTAATGAAAAACTGTTTTTT.

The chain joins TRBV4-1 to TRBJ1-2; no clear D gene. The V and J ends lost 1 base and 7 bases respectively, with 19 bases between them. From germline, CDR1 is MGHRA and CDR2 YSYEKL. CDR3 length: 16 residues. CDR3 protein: CASSQVISTGLTGYTF. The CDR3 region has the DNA TGCGCCAGCAGCCAAGTCATAAGTACGGGTCTTACTGGCTACACCTTC.

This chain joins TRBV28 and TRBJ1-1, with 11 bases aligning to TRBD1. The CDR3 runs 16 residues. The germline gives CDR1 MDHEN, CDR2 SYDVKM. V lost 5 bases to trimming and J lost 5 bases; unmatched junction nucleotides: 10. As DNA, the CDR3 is TGTGCCAGCAGTCGTGGGGGACAGGGGGAAGGGACTGAAGCTTTCTTT. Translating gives CASSRGGQGEGTEAFF.

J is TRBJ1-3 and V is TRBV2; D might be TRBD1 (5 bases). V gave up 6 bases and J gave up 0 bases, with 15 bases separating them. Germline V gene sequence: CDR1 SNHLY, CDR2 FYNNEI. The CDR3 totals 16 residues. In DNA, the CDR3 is TGTGCCAGCAGGGGTCTAACGGGGGGCTCTGGAAACACCATATATTTT. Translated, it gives CASRGLTGGSGNTIYF.

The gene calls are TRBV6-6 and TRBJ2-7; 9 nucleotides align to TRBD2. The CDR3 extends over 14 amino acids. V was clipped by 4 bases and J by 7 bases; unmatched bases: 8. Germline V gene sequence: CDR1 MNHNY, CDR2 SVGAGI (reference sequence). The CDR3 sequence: CASSLAGAVREQYF. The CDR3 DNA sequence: TGTGCCAGCAGTTTAGCGGGAGCGGTCCGGGAGCAGTACTTC.

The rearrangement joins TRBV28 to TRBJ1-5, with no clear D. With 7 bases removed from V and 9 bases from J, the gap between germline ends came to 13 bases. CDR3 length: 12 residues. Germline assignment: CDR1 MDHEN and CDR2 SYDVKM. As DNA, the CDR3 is TGTGCCAGCACCCTCGGAGGGCGGCCCCAGCATTTT. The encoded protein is CASTLGGRPQHF. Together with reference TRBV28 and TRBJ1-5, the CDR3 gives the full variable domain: DVKVTQSSRYLVKRTGEKVFLECVQDMDHENMFWYRQDPGLGLRLIYFSYDVKMKEKGDIPEGYSVSREKKERFSLILESASTNQTSMYLCASTLGGRPQHFGDGTRLSIL.

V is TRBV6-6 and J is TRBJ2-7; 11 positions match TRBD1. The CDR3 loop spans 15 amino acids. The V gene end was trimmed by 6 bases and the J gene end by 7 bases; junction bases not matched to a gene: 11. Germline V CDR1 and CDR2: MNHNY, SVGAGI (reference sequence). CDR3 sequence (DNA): TGTGCCAGCAGCATCAATGGACAGGGGGCGCGAGAGCAGTACTTC. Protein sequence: CASSINGQGAREQYF.

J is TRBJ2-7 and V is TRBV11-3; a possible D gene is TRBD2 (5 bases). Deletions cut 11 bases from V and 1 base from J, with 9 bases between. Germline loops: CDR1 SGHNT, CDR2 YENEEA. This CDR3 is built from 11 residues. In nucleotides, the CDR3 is TGTGCCGGAAGACTATCCTACGAGCAGTACTTC. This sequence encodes CAGRLSYEQYF.

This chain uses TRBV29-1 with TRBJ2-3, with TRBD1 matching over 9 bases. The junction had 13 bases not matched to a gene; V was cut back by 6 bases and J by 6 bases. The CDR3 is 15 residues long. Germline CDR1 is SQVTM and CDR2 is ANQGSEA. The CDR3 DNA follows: TGCAGCGTCGAATCCACAGGGGGCGCATGGGATACGCAGTATTTT. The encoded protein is CSVESTGGAWDTQYF.

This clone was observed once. The DNA for the CDR3 is TGTGCCAGCAGTTCCTCCCACAGGGGGCCCGAGCAGTACTTC. Its translation: CASSSSHRGPEQYF. V and J are TRBV28 and TRBJ2-7, with TRBD1 identical over 9 bases. The ends lost 4 bases at V and 6 bases at J; junction bases unmatched: 7. In germline, CDR1 is MDHEN, CDR2 SYDVKM. The CDR3 is 14 residues long. Full variable domain (remainder filled in from reference TRBV28 and TRBJ2-7): DVKVTQSSRYLVKRTGEKVFLECVQDMDHENMFWYRQDPGLGLRLIYFSYDVKMKEKGDIPEGYSVSREKKERFSLILESASTNQTSMYLCASSSSHRGPEQYFGPGTRLTVT.

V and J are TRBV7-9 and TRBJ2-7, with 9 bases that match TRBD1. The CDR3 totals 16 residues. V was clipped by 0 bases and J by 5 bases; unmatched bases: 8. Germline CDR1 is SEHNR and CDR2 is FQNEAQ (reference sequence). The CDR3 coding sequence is TGTGCCAGCAGCTTAGCGCGACGGACAGGGGACCACGAGCAGTACTTC. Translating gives CASSLARRTGDHEQYF.

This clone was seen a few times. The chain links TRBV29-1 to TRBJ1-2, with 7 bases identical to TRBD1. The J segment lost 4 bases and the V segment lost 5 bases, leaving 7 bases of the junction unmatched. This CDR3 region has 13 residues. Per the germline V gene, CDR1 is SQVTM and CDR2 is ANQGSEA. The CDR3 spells CSVLRGRSYGYTF. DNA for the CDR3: TGCAGCGTTTTGAGGGGGCGAAGCTATGGCTACACCTTC.

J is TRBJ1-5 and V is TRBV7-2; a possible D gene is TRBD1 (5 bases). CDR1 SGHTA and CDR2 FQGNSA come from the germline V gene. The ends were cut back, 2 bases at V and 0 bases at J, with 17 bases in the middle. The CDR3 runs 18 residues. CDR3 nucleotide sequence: TGTGCCAGCAGCTTACCTATCGGACATTTATATAGCAATCAGCCCCAGCATTTT. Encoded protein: CASSLPIGHLYSNQPQHF.

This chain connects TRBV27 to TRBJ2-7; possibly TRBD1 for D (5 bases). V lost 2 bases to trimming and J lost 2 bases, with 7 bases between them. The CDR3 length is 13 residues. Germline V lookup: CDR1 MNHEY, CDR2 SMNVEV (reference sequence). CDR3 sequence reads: CASSLQGPYEQYF. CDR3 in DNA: TGTGCCAGCAGTTTACAGGGTCCCTACGAGCAGTACTTC.

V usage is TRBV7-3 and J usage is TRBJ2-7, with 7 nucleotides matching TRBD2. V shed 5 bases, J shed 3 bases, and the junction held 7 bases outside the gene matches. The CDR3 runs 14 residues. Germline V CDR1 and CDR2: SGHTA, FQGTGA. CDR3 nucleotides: TGTGCCAGCAGCCTAAGGGGCGGGGGCTACGAGCAGTACTTC. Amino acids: CASSLRGGGYEQYF.

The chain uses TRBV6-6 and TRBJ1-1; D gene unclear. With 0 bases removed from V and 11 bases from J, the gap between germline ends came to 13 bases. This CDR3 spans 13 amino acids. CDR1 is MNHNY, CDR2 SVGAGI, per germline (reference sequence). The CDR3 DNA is TGTGCCAGCAGTTACTCGATCGATTTCCGGGCTTTCTTT. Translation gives CASSYSIDFRAFF.

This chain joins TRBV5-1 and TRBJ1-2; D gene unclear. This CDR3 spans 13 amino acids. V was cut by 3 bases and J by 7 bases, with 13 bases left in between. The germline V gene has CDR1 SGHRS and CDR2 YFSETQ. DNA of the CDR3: TGCGCCAGCAGCTCGGTTGGGCTTGCTGGCTACACCTTC. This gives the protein CASSSVGLAGYTF.

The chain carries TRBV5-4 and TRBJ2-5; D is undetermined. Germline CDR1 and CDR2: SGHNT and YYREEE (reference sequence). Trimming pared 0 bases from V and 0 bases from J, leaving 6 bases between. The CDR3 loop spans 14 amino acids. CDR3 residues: CASSLGLDQETQYF. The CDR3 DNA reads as TGTGCCAGCAGCTTGGGCCTAGACCAAGAGACCCAGTACTTC. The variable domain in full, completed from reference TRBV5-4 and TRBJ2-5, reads ETGVTQSPTHLIKTRGQQVTLRCSSQSGHNTVSWYQQALGQGPQFIFQYYREEENGRGNFPPRFSGLQFPNYSSELNVNALELDDSALYLCASSLGLDQETQYFGPGTRLLVL.

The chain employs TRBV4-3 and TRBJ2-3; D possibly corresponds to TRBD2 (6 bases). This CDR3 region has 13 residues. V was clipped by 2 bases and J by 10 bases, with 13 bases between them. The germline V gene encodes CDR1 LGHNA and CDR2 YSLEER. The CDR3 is CASSQRGTVPQYF. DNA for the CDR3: TGCGCCAGCAGCCAACGGGGGACGGTCCCGCAGTATTTT.